The next 23 T cell receptor beta chains were all read from a single sample in a study of cytomegalovirus exposure and HLA in healthy donors. 13 Jbeta primers and 60 Vbeta primers were used for the PCR. Measured with immunoSEQ multiplex PCR; TCRdb has only the in-frame clones, and not every one. The sample lists about 70,000 clones, roughly 88% seen once, with roughly 2% in the top ten. The sequenced sample consisted of PBMCs. The source of these receptors is a woman aged 30 to 39 in good health and CMV-seronegative.

This clone was recorded a few times. The chain has TRBV10-3 and TRBJ1-5; D perhaps matches TRBD1 (5 bases). The CDR3 is 13 amino acids. With 11 bases removed from V and 6 bases from J, the gap between germline ends came to 17 bases. Germline CDR1 is ENHRY and CDR2 is SYGVKD. As DNA, the CDR3 is TGTGCCTCCTCAGGGCAAGTGAGTCAGCCCCAGCATTTT. This gives the protein CASSGQVSQPQHF.

The genes are TRBV28 and TRBJ2-7; 8 nucleotides agree with TRBD2. The germline V gene encodes CDR1 MDHEN and CDR2 SYDVKM. V trimming: 2 bases; J trimming: 4 bases; junction bases outside the gene matches: 4. The CDR3 length is 14 residues. The CDR3 region has the DNA TGTGCCAGCAGTTTAACTAGCGGAACTTACGAGCAGTACTTC. Its protein is CASSLTSGTYEQYF. Full variable domain (rest looked up from reference TRBV28 and TRBJ2-7): DVKVTQSSRYLVKRTGEKVFLECVQDMDHENMFWYRQDPGLGLRLIYFSYDVKMKEKGDIPEGYSVSREKKERFSLILESASTNQTSMYLCASSLTSGTYEQYFGPGTRLTVT.

The rearrangement links TRBV10-3 to TRBJ2-1; TRBD2 might be the D (5 bases). The CDR3 length is 12 residues. With 7 bases removed from V and 7 bases from J, the gap between germline ends came to 11 bases. Germline V gene sequence: CDR1 ENHRY, CDR2 SYGVKD. The CDR3 here is CAINNSENEQFF. In nucleotides, the CDR3 is TGTGCCATCAATAATAGCGAGAATGAGCAGTTCTTC.

This clone occurred once. This chain joins TRBV7-3 and TRBJ2-2; 16 nucleotides agree with TRBD2. CDR1 and CDR2 from the germline V gene are SGHTA and FQGTGA. This CDR3 has 16 amino acids. V was clipped by 3 bases and J by 5 bases; unmatched bases: 0. The CDR3 loop is CASSLGLAGGTGELFF. The CDR3 nucleotides read TGTGCCAGCAGCTTGGGACTAGCGGGAGGGACCGGGGAGCTGTTTTTT.

The V call is TRBV5-8, the J call TRBJ2-7; 8 positions match TRBD1. Germline trimming cut 0 bases from V and 2 bases from J; bases unmatched to any gene: 7. Germline assignment: CDR1 SGHTS and CDR2 YDEGEE. CDR3 size: 16 residues. The CDR3: CASSLGARGQTYEQYF. The CDR3 nucleotides are TGTGCCAGCAGCTTGGGGGCCAGGGGGCAAACCTACGAGCAGTACTTC.

The chain has TRBV19 and TRBJ1-5, with a tentative D call TRBD1 (6 bases). Germline V CDR1 and CDR2: LNHDA, SQIVND (reference sequence). The germline V and J ends were trimmed by 6 bases and 4 bases, with 13 bases remaining between them. The CDR3 is 14 amino acids. CDR3 protein: CASSRTAQNQPQHF. The CDR3 nucleotides are TGTGCCAGTAGCCGGACAGCGCAGAATCAGCCCCAGCATTTT.

The CDR3 loop reads CASSFPNSGTALSTDTQYF. The CDR3 nucleotides are TGTGCCAGCAGTTTCCCGAACTCCGGGACAGCCCTTAGCACAGATACGCAGTATTTT. The genes are TRBV28 and TRBJ2-3; 7 bases are a match to TRBD1. V trimming: 3 bases; J trimming: 0 bases; junction bases outside the gene matches: 15. CDR3 length: 19 amino acids. Germline CDR1 reads MDHEN; CDR2 reads SYDVKM.

The gene calls are TRBV13 and TRBJ2-7, with D perhaps TRBD2 (6 bases). There are 14 residues in the CDR3. Trimming shortened V by 7 bases and J by 3 bases, and 16 bases separated the two germline ends. CDR1 PRHDT and CDR2 FYEKMQ come from the germline V gene (reference sequence). CDR3: CASTRGNVLYEQYF. In DNA form, the CDR3 reads TGTGCCAGCACCCGGGGGAACGTCCTCTACGAGCAGTACTTC.

The chain is built from TRBV9 and TRBJ1-3; D remains unclear. The CDR3 is 17 amino acids. Trimming took 0 bases from V and 0 from J, leaving 13 bases between them. Germline V gene data show CDR1 as SGDLS and CDR2 as YYNGEE. In nucleotides, the CDR3 is TGTGCCAGCAGCGTAGGCGGAGGGATCGCCTCTGGAAACACCATATATTTT. Amino acid sequence: CASSVGGGIASGNTIYF.

V usage is TRBV15 and J usage is TRBJ1-2, with a possible D match to TRBD1 (6 bases). This CDR3 region has 13 residues. V was shortened by 5 bases and J by 2 bases, with 9 bases between the two germline ends. Germline lookup yields CDR1 LNHNV and CDR2 YYDKDF (reference sequence). The CDR3 DNA is TGTGCCACCAGCCATGGACAGAACTATGGCTACACCTTC. Encoded protein: CATSHGQNYGYTF.

This chain links TRBV7-9 with TRBJ1-2; tentative D call: TRBD1 (6 bases). The V gene's germline CDR1 is SEHNR and CDR2 FQNEAQ (reference sequence). Trimming took off 1 base at V and 5 bases at J, with 11 bases between the two ends. The CDR3 length is 14 residues. CDR3 in DNA: TGTGCCAGCAGCTTAGTACCGGGACAATATGGCTACACCTTC. This translates into CASSLVPGQYGYTF.

In its sample, this clone was seen once. The chain has TRBV5-1 and TRBJ1-1; TRBD1 matches 10 bases. There are 15 residues in the CDR3. Trimming removed 4 bases from V and 3 bases from J; junction bases left unmatched: 6. Germline CDR1 and CDR2: SGHRS and YFSETQ. The CDR3 loop is CASSAQGTGDTEAFF. Written as DNA, the CDR3 is TGCGCCAGCAGCGCCCAAGGGACAGGGGACACTGAAGCTTTCTTT.

This clone occurred a few times. The chain joins TRBV4-1 to TRBJ1-5; perhaps TRBD1 as D (5 bases). Germline assignment: CDR1 MGHRA and CDR2 YSYEKL. The CDR3 spans 14 residues. V was pared by 0 bases and J by 12 bases, with 15 bases between. The CDR3 DNA follows: TGCGCCAGCAGCCAAGACTTGGGGGGGAGATACCAGCATTTT. As protein: CASSQDLGGRYQHF.

The rearrangement links TRBV27 to TRBJ2-7; 7 positions match TRBD2. The ends lost 5 bases at V and 0 bases at J; junction bases unmatched: 7. The CDR3 runs 15 residues. Germline V gene data show CDR1 as MNHEY and CDR2 as SMNVEV (reference sequence). The CDR3, as DNA: TGTGCCAGCAGTCTATACCTAGCGGCCTCCTACGAGCAGTACTTC. Protein: CASSLYLAASYEQYF.

This sequence joins TRBV19 and TRBJ2-6, with TRBD1 identical over 7 bases. CDR3 length: 18 amino acids. CDR1 and CDR2 from the germline V gene are LNHDA and SQIVND (reference sequence). The trim removed 3 bases at V and 0 bases at J, leaving 8 bases unmatched. As DNA, the CDR3 is TGTGCCAGTAGTATTCCGGGACAGATCCTCTCTGGGGCCAACGTCCTGACTTTC. This translates into CASSIPGQILSGANVLTF.

This clone was detected only a few times. The gene calls are TRBV7-3 and TRBJ2-5; the D gene is possibly TRBD1 (5 bases). The V and J ends lost 3 bases and 5 bases respectively, with 10 bases between them. CDR1 is SGHTA and CDR2 is FQGTGA in the germline V gene. The CDR3 is made up of 13 amino acids. CDR3 bases: TGTGCCAGCAGCTTCAGGGAACGTGAGACCCAGTACTTC. Translating it yields CASSFRERETQYF.

V is TRBV5-8 and J is TRBJ1-5; D may be TRBD1 (5 bases). Trimming took 4 bases from V and 3 from J, leaving 11 bases between them. This CDR3 is 14 amino acids long. Germline V CDR1 and CDR2: SGHTS, YDEGEE. The CDR3 nucleotides are TGTGCCAGCAGCCCTCGACAGTCCAATCAGCCCCAGCATTTT. Translation gives CASSPRQSNQPQHF.

The genes are TRBV12-5 and TRBJ2-4, with 11 positions matching TRBD1. CDR1 and CDR2 from the germline V gene are LGHNT and FRNRAP. The length of the CDR3 is 18 residues. V was clipped by 6 bases and J by 0 bases; unmatched bases: 10. The CDR3 coding sequence is TGTGCTAGTGGCCCCGGGACAGGGGGATCTTTAGCCAAAAACATTCAGTACTTC. This sequence encodes CASGPGTGGSLAKNIQYF.

J is TRBJ2-3 and V is TRBV5-1, with 7 bases that match TRBD2. The V gene end was trimmed by 5 bases and the J gene end by 0 bases; junction bases not matched to a gene: 12. Germline CDR1 SGHRS, CDR2 YFSETQ. This CDR3 has 17 residues. CDR3 coding DNA: TGCGCCAGCAGTGGACCTGGGGGAGGGTTAAGCACAGATACGCAGTATTTT. Its translation is CASSGPGGGLSTDTQYF.

This sequence joins TRBV28 and TRBJ1-3, with TRBD1 matching over 10 bases. Trimming at V came to 5 bases and at J to 3 bases, leaving 10 bases not matched to a gene. There are 17 residues in the CDR3. Looked up from germline, CDR1 is MDHEN and CDR2 is SYDVKM. CDR3 protein: CASSLPGQGLLGNTIYF. CDR3 coding DNA: TGTGCCAGCAGTCTCCCGGGACAGGGGTTGCTTGGAAACACCATATATTTT.

J is TRBJ1-5 and V is TRBV2; D is uncertain. Germline V gene sequence: CDR1 SNHLY, CDR2 FYNNEI. This CDR3 spans 15 amino acids. V lost 1 base and J lost 0, with 7 bases in between. The CDR3 nucleotides are TGTGCCAGCAGTGAAGTCCTCTATAGCAATCAGCCCCAGCATTTT. Encoded protein: CASSEVLYSNQPQHF.

This clone was observed a handful of times. The chain carries TRBV5-1 and TRBJ1-1; 9 nucleotides line up with TRBD1. The CDR3 extends over 15 amino acids. The ends lost 3 bases at V and 4 bases at J; junction bases unmatched: 7. Germline CDR1 is SGHRS and CDR2 is YFSETQ. CDR3 region: CASSSEGQGSTEAFF. The CDR3 coding sequence is TGCGCCAGCAGCTCCGAGGGACAGGGATCCACTGAAGCTTTCTTT. The full variable domain, in which reference TRBV5-1 and TRBJ1-1 provide the parts outside the CDR3, is KAGVTQTPRYLIKTRGQQVTLSCSPISGHRSVSWYQQTPGQGLQFLFEYFSETQRNKGNFPGRFSGRQFSNSRSEMNVSTLELGDSALYLCASSSEGQGSTEAFFGQGTRLTVV.

The chain links TRBV9 to TRBJ1-5; TRBD1 matches at 8 bases. The V gene's germline CDR1 is SGDLS and CDR2 YYNGEE. The CDR3 covers 18 residues. The ends lost 7 bases at V and 3 bases at J; junction bases unmatched: 18. The CDR3 sequence is CASPPADRGIGVNQPQHF. In DNA form, the CDR3 reads TGTGCCAGCCCCCCCGCCGACAGGGGAATAGGGGTCAATCAGCCCCAGCATTTT.